A single sample gave rise to the 11 T cell receptor beta chains below, sequenced in a study of Ad26.COV2.S vaccination and SARS-CoV-2 variants. Assay used: immunoSEQ multiplex PCR; TCRdb lists only in-frame clones, some missing. The sample lists roughly 420,000 clones, roughly nine tenths occurring once. Noted treatment: around 19 received Ad26.COV2.S at low or high dose, single or two shots; 5 received placebo; per-sample allocation not given. Collection of samples fell on day 63 after the first vaccine or placebo injection. This specimen was peripheral blood, taken in a trial of Ad26.COV2.S vaccine versus placebo. These receptors were obtained from a person aged 18-65 years who received the Ad26.COV2.S COVID-19 vaccine or a placebo.

This clone has just one count. The chain links TRBV9 to TRBJ2-2; unclear D gene. Germline V CDR1 and CDR2: SGDLS, YYNGEE. With 1 base removed from V and 6 bases from J, the gap between germline ends came to 16 bases. The CDR3 totals 16 residues. CDR3 coding DNA: TGTGCCAGCAGCGTACCGCCCCAGCCTGCCGCCGGGGAGCTGTTTTTT. It translates to CASSVPPQPAAGELFF.

CDR3 nucleotide sequence: TGTGCCAGCAGTCATACAGGGGGCGGTCAATTCTGGGACACTGAAGCTTTCTTT. This sequence encodes CASSHTGGGQFWDTEAFF. The V gene is TRBV6-2 or TRBV6-3, the J gene TRBJ1-1; 9 bases agree with TRBD1. CDR3 length: 18 amino acids. Germline V lookup: CDR1 MNHEY, CDR2 SVGEGT. After removal of 5 bases from V and 3 bases from J, the junction contained 16 bases not matched to a gene.

The gene calls are TRBV4-2 and TRBJ2-1, with 7 bases aligning to TRBD2. Looked up from germline, CDR1 is LGHNA and CDR2 is YNFKEQ. The CDR3 extends over 16 amino acids. The V gene end was trimmed by 4 bases and the J gene end by 5 bases; junction bases not matched to a gene: 11. DNA for the CDR3: TGTGCCAGCAGCCCAGGGCCCGGGCTAGCGGACAATGAGCAGTTCTTC. Its translation: CASSPGPGLADNEQFF.

This clone was seen a handful of times. V and J are TRBV11-2 and TRBJ1-1; D might be TRBD1 (6 bases). The germline gives CDR1 SGHAT, CDR2 FQNNGV. This CDR3 has 15 amino acids. Trimming removed 5 bases from V and 5 bases from J, with 18 bases in between. In DNA, the CDR3 is TGTGCCAGCAGCCTGCTAGCGGGGGCAAGAACTGAAGCTTTCTTT. The encoded protein is CASSLLAGARTEAFF.

V gene TRBV11-3 combines with J gene TRBJ1-6; no firm D call. CDR1 is SGHNT and CDR2 is YENEEA in the germline V gene. V lost 3 bases and J lost 10, with 10 bases in between. The CDR3 extends over 13 amino acids. The CDR3 is CASSFAGESPLHF. The CDR3 DNA reads TGTGCCAGCAGCTTCGCAGGAGAGTCACCCCTCCACTTT.

The chain employs TRBV29-1 and TRBJ2-7, with D perhaps TRBD1 (6 bases). CDR3 length equals 15 residues. The ends were cut back, 5 bases at V and 1 base at J, with 18 bases in the middle. CDR1 is SQVTM, CDR2 ANQGSEA, per germline. The CDR3 region has the DNA TGCAGCGTTTCCGATTCGCCGGACAGATCCTACGAGCAGTACTTC. As protein: CSVSDSPDRSYEQYF.

There are many counts of this clone. The V call is TRBV5-5, the J call TRBJ1-3; perhaps TRBD1 as D (6 bases). The V and J ends lost 2 bases and 0 bases respectively, with 9 bases between them. The CDR3 spans 15 residues. Looked up from germline, CDR1 is SGHKS and CDR2 is YYEKEE (reference sequence). CDR3 coding DNA: TGTGCCAGCAGCTTCGGGGGCTACTCTGGAAACACCATATATTTT. This encodes CASSFGGYSGNTIYF. Supplemented by reference TRBV5-5 and TRBJ1-3, the full variable domain reads DAGVTQSPTHLIKTRGQQVTLRCSPISGHKSVSWYQQVLGQGPQFIFQYYEKEERGRGNFPDRFSARQFPNYSSELNVNALLLGDSALYLCASSFGGYSGNTIYFGEGSWLTVV.

V gene TRBV7-6 combines with J gene TRBJ2-7, with 10 positions matching TRBD1. This CDR3 contains 16 residues. The germline V gene has CDR1 SGHVS and CDR2 FNYEAQ. V trimming: 5 bases; J trimming: 8 bases; junction bases outside the gene matches: 15. CDR3 sequence reads: CASSRSTPGTGAQQYF. The CDR3 DNA is TGTGCCAGCAGCCGTAGTACTCCCGGGACAGGGGCTCAGCAGTACTTC.

The chain combines TRBV5-4 with TRBJ1-6; D not certain. This CDR3 spans 12 amino acids. Germline CDR1 and CDR2: SGHNT and YYREEE (reference sequence). The V end was cut by 0 bases, the J end by 13 bases, with 8 bases between. This CDR3 is CASSLGGVPLHF. The CDR3 region has the DNA TGTGCCAGCAGCTTGGGTGGCGTCCCCCTCCACTTT.

The chain carries TRBV4-3 and TRBJ2-2; D unclear. Trimming removed 4 bases from V and 3 bases from J, with 12 bases in between. Looked up from germline, CDR1 is LGHNA and CDR2 is YSLEER. CDR3 length: 15 amino acids. CDR3 nucleotide sequence: TGCGCCAGCAGCCGCAACGGAGCTCACACCGGGGAGCTGTTTTTT. Translation gives CASSRNGAHTGELFF.

The genes are TRBV1 and TRBJ2-7. TRBV1 is reported as a pseudogene. This CDR3 is built from 18 residues. CDR3 residues: CTSSQGMGEQPNSYEQYV. In DNA, the CDR3 is TGCACCAGCAGCCAAGGGATGGGGGAGCAACCGAACTCCTACGAGCAGTACGTC.